Presented here are 28 T cell receptor beta chains from one specimen sequenced in a study of breast tumors, draining lymph nodes, adjacent tissues. TCRdb reprocessed the multiplex PCR reads via MiXCR and lists one record per CDR3 protein. This sample yields tens of thousands of distinct CDR3 sequences, of which around three fifths are seen a single time; approximately 19% belongs to the top ten. Specimen: breast tumor tissue. These receptors were obtained from a female donor with breast cancer. Some clones in this sample may be carry-over from other donors' samples.

This rearrangement joins TRBV7-6 to TRBJ1-6; D is uncertain. Trimming removed 5 bases at V and 9 bases at J, with 11 bases between. Germline V CDR1 and CDR2: SGHVS, FNYEAQ. This CDR3 region has 13 residues. Written as DNA, the CDR3 is TGTGCCAGCAGCCCCCTAGAGGGTTCACCCCTCCACTTT. Translation gives CASSPLEGSPLHF.

V is TRBV7-9 and J is TRBJ1-6; D remains ambiguous. Trimming cost V 5 bases and J 0 bases, with 5 bases left between them. This CDR3 is built from 14 residues. CDR1 is SEHNR, CDR2 FQNEAQ, per germline (reference sequence). The CDR3 DNA reads as TGTGCCAGCAGCCTGAGCTCCTATAATTCACCCCTCCACTTT. The encoded protein is CASSLSSYNSPLHF.

This clonotype has at least ten counts. This chain connects TRBV2 to TRBJ1-5; 7 nucleotides match TRBD1. Germline V gene lookup returns CDR1 SNHLY and CDR2 FYNNEI. The CDR3 runs to 15 residues. J lost 5 bases, V lost 1 base, and 5 bases had no gene match. CDR3 protein: CASSEVRGLDQPQHF. The CDR3 DNA sequence: TGTGCCAGCAGTGAAGTAAGGGGGCTGGATCAGCCCCAGCATTTT. The entire variable domain, with the rest obtained from reference TRBV2 and TRBJ1-5, is as follows: EPEVTQTPSHQVTQMGQEVILRCVPISNHLYFYWYRQILGQKVEFLVSFYNNEISEKSEIFDDQFSVERPDGSNFTLKIRSTKLEDSAMYFCASSEVRGLDQPQHFGDGTRLSIL.

The chain has TRBV10-3 and TRBJ2-3; perhaps TRBD2 as D (5 bases). The germline V gene encodes CDR1 ENHRY and CDR2 SYGVKD. The CDR3 is 14 residues long. Trimming shortened V by 0 bases and J by 3 bases, and 7 bases separated the two germline ends. CDR3 DNA sequence: TGTGCCATCAGTGAGTCGGGGAGTACAGATACGCAGTATTTT. Its protein product is CAISESGSTDTQYF.

Notes on this clonotype: The CDR3 end shows no conserved phenylalanine or tryptophan, and so a read error is likely. The limits of the CDR3 on the DNA are not certain, so only TCRdb's listed CDR3 is given. This chain connects TRBV3-1 to TRBJ2-7; the table's D call TRBD1 went unverified against the DNA. Termini included, the CDR3 measures 13 amino acids. CDR1 LGHDT and CDR2 YNNKEL come from the germline V gene (reference sequence). The CDR3 reads CASIGSGSYERYL.

This chain joins TRBV20-1 and TRBJ2-7; the match to TRBD1 covers 8 bases. Germline CDR1 DFQATT, CDR2 SNEGSKA (reference sequence). Trimming removed 5 bases from V and 3 bases from J; junction bases left unmatched: 12. CDR3 length: 15 amino acids. The chain's CDR3 is CSAPGQGPGSYEQYF. As DNA, the CDR3 is TGCAGTGCTCCTGGACAGGGTCCGGGCAGCTACGAGCAGTACTTC.

This clonotype was seen ten or more times. This chain uses TRBV2 with TRBJ1-2, with 9 positions matching TRBD1. This CDR3 contains 14 residues. V shed 4 bases, J shed 7 bases, and the junction held 7 bases outside the gene matches. Germline V lookup: CDR1 SNHLY, CDR2 FYNNEI. CDR3 coding DNA: TGTGCCAGCAGTGCCTTGGACAGGGGAAGTGGCTACACCTTC. It translates to CASSALDRGSGYTF.

The chain recombines TRBV9 with TRBJ2-5, with 7 bases fitting TRBD2. This CDR3 comprises 13 residues. After removal of 0 bases from V and 6 bases from J, the junction contained 2 bases not matched to a gene. Germline lookup yields CDR1 SGDLS and CDR2 YYNGEE. CDR3 in DNA: TGTGCCAGCAGCGTAGGGAGCGGGAAGACCCAGTACTTC. It codes for CASSVGSGKTQYF.

The sample holds many counts of this clonotype. This rearrangement joins TRBV2 to TRBJ1-2; D may be TRBD1 (5 bases). The CDR3 runs 13 residues. The germline V gene has CDR1 SNHLY and CDR2 FYNNEI. V shed 7 bases and J shed 6 bases, with 15 bases lying between them. CDR3 bases: TGTGCCAGCACGTCGGGACGGGGGGATGGCTACACCTTC. Protein sequence: CASTSGRGDGYTF.

Comment on this clonotype: This may come from a read error, since a much larger clone is one base off. The chain employs TRBV20-1 and TRBJ2-5; D is perhaps TRBD2 (6 bases). TRBJ2-7 explains the end of the DNA better; the J call may be wrong. Germline loops: CDR1 DFQATT, CDR2 SNEGSKA (reference sequence). This CDR3 comprises 14 residues. As DNA, the CDR3 is TGCAGTGCGTTCCCGGGACTGGGTGCCTCCGAGCAGTACTTC. Translating gives CSAFPGLGASEQYF.

The V gene is TRBV5-1, the J gene TRBJ1-4; D might be TRBD1 (5 bases). V dropped 0 bases and J dropped 8 bases, with 11 bases sitting between them. The germline gives CDR1 SGHRS, CDR2 YFSETQ. This CDR3 contains 14 residues. The DNA for the CDR3 is TGCGCCAGCAGCTTGGCTGGGGCGCGGGAAAAACTGTTTTTT. It codes for CASSLAGAREKLFF.

CDR3 in DNA: TGTGCCACCAGTGACGCGAAAGGGACAGGGGAGACCCAGTACTTC. Translation: CATSDAKGTGETQYF. The V call is TRBV24-1, the J call TRBJ2-5; 9 nucleotides agree with TRBD1. The trim removed 4 bases at V and 5 bases at J, leaving 7 bases unmatched. Germline V gene data show CDR1 as KGHDR and CDR2 as SFDVKD. The CDR3 runs 15 residues.

This clonotype has only one observation. The junction differs from germline at one of its ends, possibly a read error. The V call is TRBV7-2, the J call TRBJ1-5, with D tentatively TRBD1 (5 bases). The CDR3 sequence is 17 residues long. Per the germline V gene, CDR1 is SGHTA and CDR2 is FQGNSA. The CDR3 region has the DNA TGTGCCAGCAGCCTAAATGTTGGGGCTTTTAGCATTCAGCCCCAGCATTTT. It yields the protein CASSLNVGAFSIQPQHF. Using reference TRBV7-2 and TRBJ1-5 for the parts outside the CDR3, the full variable domain is GAGVSQSPSNKVTEKGKDVELRCDPISGHTALYWYRQSLGQGLEFLIYFQGNSAPDKSGLPSDRFSAERTGGSVSTLTIQRTQQEDSAVYLCASSLNVGAFSIQPQHFGDGTRLSIL.

This clonotype showed up many times. The chain combines TRBV7-2 with TRBJ2-2, with 13 bases matching TRBD2. Germline V CDR1 and CDR2: SGHTA, FQGNSA. V lost 5 bases, J lost 3 bases, and 3 bases stayed unmatched. This CDR3 region has 16 residues. CDR3 region: CASSPGLAGDTGELFF. DNA for the CDR3: TGTGCCAGCAGCCCTGGACTAGCGGGGGACACCGGGGAGCTGTTTTTT.

This chain uses TRBV7-2 with TRBJ2-5, with 15 positions matching TRBD2. Germline CDR1 reads SGHTA; CDR2 reads FQGNSA. This CDR3 is 15 amino acids long. J was trimmed by 5 bases and V by 5 bases; bases with no gene match: 3. CDR3 region: CASSVGTSGRETQYF. In nucleotides, the CDR3 is TGTGCCAGCAGCGTAGGGACTAGCGGGAGGGAGACCCAGTACTTC.

This clonotype has a count of ten or more. The J gene is TRBJ2-3, the V gene TRBV29-1; D assignment may be TRBD1 or TRBD2 (6 bases each). Germline loops: CDR1 SQVTM, CDR2 ANQGSEA. Between the trimmed V and J ends, which lost 5 bases and 4 bases, there was a span of 10 bases. The CDR3 has 12 amino acids. The CDR3 coding sequence is TGCAGCGTTCAAAGGGGGGCAGATACGCAGTATTTT. Translated: CSVQRGADTQYF.

This clonotype was observed a handful of times. This may come from a read error, since a much larger clone is one base off. This chain joins TRBV6-2 or TRBV6-3 and TRBJ2-3; 9 bases are a match to TRBD2. J lost 3 bases, V lost 5 bases, and 9 bases had no gene match. The CDR3 runs 16 residues. Germline V gene data show CDR1 as MNHEY and CDR2 as SVGEGT. The CDR3 sequence is CASSHGVLAGTDTQYF. The CDR3 DNA reads TGTGCCAGCAGTCACGGGGTACTAGCGGGTACAGATACGCAGTATTTT.

This clonotype was counted at least ten times. The gene calls are TRBV3-1 and TRBJ2-3, with 8 bases that match TRBD1. V lost 0 bases and J lost 1; bases outside the gene matches: 3. Germline lookup yields CDR1 LGHDT and CDR2 YNNKEL (reference sequence). This CDR3 comprises 16 residues. The CDR3 region has the DNA TGTGCCAGCAGCCAAGATCAGGGGGCAGGCACAGATACGCAGTATTTT. Encoded protein: CASSQDQGAGTDTQYF.

This clonotype was seen at least ten times. CDR3 sequence: CASSLEQGRGHSYGYTF. The CDR3 DNA is TGCGCCAGCAGCCTGGAGCAAGGCAGGGGGCATTCCTATGGCTACACCTTC. The chain has TRBV5-1 and TRBJ1-2; 8 bases fit TRBD1. The CDR3 totals 17 residues. J gave up 4 bases and V 4 bases, and 15 bases lay outside the gene matches. Germline CDR1 reads SGHRS; CDR2 reads YFSETQ.

At least ten counts were recorded for this clonotype. The V gene is TRBV20-1, the J gene TRBJ2-5, with no clear D. From germline, CDR1 is DFQATT and CDR2 SNEGSKA (reference sequence). This CDR3 is 10 amino acids long. V was cut by 6 bases and J by 3 bases, with 5 bases left in between. CDR3 nucleotides: TGCAGTGCCATGAAAGAGACCCAGTACTTC. Its translation is CSAMKETQYF.

V gene TRBV20-1 combines with J gene TRBJ2-5; the match to TRBD2 covers 11 bases. V gave up 5 bases and J gave up 7 bases; unmatched junction bases: 6. The V gene's germline CDR1 is DFQATT and CDR2 SNEGSKA (reference sequence). The CDR3 is 13 residues long. CDR3 amino acids: CSAATSGDGTQYF. CDR3 nucleotides: TGCAGTGCTGCGACTAGCGGGGACGGGACCCAGTACTTC.

This clonotype came up many times. V is TRBV6-1 and J is TRBJ1-4, with 7 bases aligning to TRBD1. The CDR3 contains 12 residues. Germline V gene lookup returns CDR1 MNHNS and CDR2 SASEGT. V was clipped by 8 bases and J by 8 bases; unmatched bases: 5. The CDR3 reads CASSPGGEKLFF. Here the CDR3 DNA reads TGTGCCAGCTCGCCAGGGGGGGAAAAACTGTTTTTT.

CDR3 sequence reads: CASSPSGQAYNSPLHF. DNA for the CDR3: TGTGCCAGCAGCCCCTCGGGACAGGCTTATAATTCACCCCTCCACTTT. This sequence joins TRBV7-2 and TRBJ1-6; TRBD1 agrees at 8 bases. Germline CDR1 is SGHTA and CDR2 is FQGNSA. Trimming at V came to 5 bases and at J to 4 bases, leaving 7 bases not matched to a gene. CDR3 length equals 16 residues.

Here the CDR3 reads CASSSSAFYEQYF. CDR3 DNA: TGTGCCAGCTCATCATCGGCTTTCTACGAGCAGTACTTC. This chain joins TRBV18 and TRBJ2-7; D not resolved. CDR3 length: 13 amino acids. Germline V gene sequence: CDR1 KGHSH, CDR2 LQKENI. V lost 5 bases and J lost 3, with 11 bases in between.

This clonotype was counted ten times or more. This chain connects TRBV7-9 to TRBJ2-4; weak D call: TRBD2 (5 bases). Deletions cut 8 bases from V and 0 bases from J, with 14 bases between. This CDR3 spans 15 amino acids. Germline CDR1 SEHNR, CDR2 FQNEAQ (reference sequence). In DNA form, the CDR3 reads TGTGCCAGCGCCGAGGACGGAGGAGCCAAAAACATTCAGTACTTC. It is translated as CASAEDGGAKNIQYF.

Many counts were recorded for this clonotype. The chain carries TRBV10-3 and TRBJ1-2; no clear D. V was shortened by 0 bases and J by 4 bases, with 6 bases between the two germline ends. The CDR3 has 13 residues. Germline loops: CDR1 ENHRY, CDR2 SYGVKD. The CDR3 DNA reads as TGTGCCATCAGTGAGTCCCAGAGCTATGGCTACACCTTC. Residues: CAISESQSYGYTF.

Of note for this clonotype: It may be a read error: a sequence one base away is much more abundant. The genes are TRBV6-2 or TRBV6-3 and TRBJ2-1, with 11 bases matching TRBD1. The germline V gene has CDR1 MNHEY and CDR2 SVGEGT. The CDR3 has 16 amino acids. The CDR3 protein is CASRKGTGGSYNKQFF. In DNA, the CDR3 is TGTGCCAGCAGAAAGGGGACAGGGGGGAGCTACAATAAGCAGTTCTTC.

This clonotype was seen many times. V is TRBV3-1 and J is TRBJ2-3; 10 nucleotides line up with TRBD1. V gave up 4 bases and J gave up 5 bases; unmatched junction bases: 0. The CDR3 runs 13 residues. CDR1 LGHDT and CDR2 YNNKEL come from the germline V gene (reference sequence). The CDR3 DNA follows: TGTGCCAGCAGCCGGGACAGGGGAGATACGCAGTATTTT. Its translation is CASSRDRGDTQYF.